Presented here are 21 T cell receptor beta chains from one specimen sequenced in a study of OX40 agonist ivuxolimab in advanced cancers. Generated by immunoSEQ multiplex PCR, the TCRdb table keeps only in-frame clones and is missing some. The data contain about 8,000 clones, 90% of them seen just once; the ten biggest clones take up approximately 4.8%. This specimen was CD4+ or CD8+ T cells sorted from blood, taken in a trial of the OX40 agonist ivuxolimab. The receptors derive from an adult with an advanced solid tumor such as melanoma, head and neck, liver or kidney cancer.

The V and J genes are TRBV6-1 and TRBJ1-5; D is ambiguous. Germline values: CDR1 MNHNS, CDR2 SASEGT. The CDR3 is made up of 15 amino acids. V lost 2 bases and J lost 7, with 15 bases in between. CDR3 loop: CASSEIRQGRQPQHF. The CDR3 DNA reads TGTGCCAGCAGTGAAATTAGACAAGGACGCCAGCCCCAGCATTTT.

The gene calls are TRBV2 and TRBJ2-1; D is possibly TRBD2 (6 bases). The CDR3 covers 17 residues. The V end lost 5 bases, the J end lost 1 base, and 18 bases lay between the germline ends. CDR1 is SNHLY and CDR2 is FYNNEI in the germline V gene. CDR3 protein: CASSLGGSSLSYNEQFF. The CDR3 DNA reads TGTGCCAGCAGTCTGGGGGGATCTTCTCTTTCCTACAATGAGCAGTTCTTC.

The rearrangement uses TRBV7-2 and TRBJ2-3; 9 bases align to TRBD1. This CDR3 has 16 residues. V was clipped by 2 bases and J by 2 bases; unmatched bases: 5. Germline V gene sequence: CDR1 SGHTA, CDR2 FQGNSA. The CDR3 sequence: CASSLLGTGHTDTQYF. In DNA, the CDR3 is TGTGCCAGCAGCTTACTCGGGACAGGGCACACAGATACGCAGTATTTT.

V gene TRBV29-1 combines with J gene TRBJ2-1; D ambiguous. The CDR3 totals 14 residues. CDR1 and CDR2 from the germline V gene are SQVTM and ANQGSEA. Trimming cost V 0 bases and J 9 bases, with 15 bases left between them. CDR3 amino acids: CSVEERLPGGEQFF. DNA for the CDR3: TGCAGCGTTGAAGAGAGGTTACCGGGCGGTGAGCAGTTCTTC.

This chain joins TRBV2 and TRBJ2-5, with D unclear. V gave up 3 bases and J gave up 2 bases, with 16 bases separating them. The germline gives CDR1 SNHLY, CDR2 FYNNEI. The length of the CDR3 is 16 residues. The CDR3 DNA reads TGTGCCAGCAGTGATCCTGATCGGGTGCGTCAAGAGACCCAGTACTTC. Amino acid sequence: CASSDPDRVRQETQYF.

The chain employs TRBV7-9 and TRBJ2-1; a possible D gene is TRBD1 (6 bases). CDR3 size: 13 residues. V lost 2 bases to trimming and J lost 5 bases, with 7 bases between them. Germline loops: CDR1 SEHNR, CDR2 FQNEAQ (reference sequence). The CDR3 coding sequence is TGTGCCAGCAGCTTACAGGGGAACAATGAGCAGTTCTTC. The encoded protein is CASSLQGNNEQFF.

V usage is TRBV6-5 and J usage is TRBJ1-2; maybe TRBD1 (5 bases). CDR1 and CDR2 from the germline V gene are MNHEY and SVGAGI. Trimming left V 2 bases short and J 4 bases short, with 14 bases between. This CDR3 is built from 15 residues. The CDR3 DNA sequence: TGTGCCAGCAGTTACGCCCGGGGGGGTAGCTATGGCTACACCTTC. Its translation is CASSYARGGSYGYTF.

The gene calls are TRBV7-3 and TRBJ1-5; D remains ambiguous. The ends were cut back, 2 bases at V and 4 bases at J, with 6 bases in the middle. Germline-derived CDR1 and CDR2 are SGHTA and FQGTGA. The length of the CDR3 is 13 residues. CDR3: CASSLGLNQPQHF. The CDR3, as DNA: TGTGCCAGCAGCTTAGGCCTTAATCAGCCCCAGCATTTT.

CDR3: CASSSGTSGTADTQYF. CDR3 sequence (DNA): TGCGCCAGCAGCTCCGGGACTAGCGGGACAGCAGATACGCAGTATTTT. The chain employs TRBV5-1 and TRBJ2-3; TRBD2 agrees at 13 bases. Germline assignment: CDR1 SGHRS and CDR2 YFSETQ. The length of the CDR3 is 16 residues. Trimming took 3 bases from V and 4 from J; bases not matched to a gene: 5.

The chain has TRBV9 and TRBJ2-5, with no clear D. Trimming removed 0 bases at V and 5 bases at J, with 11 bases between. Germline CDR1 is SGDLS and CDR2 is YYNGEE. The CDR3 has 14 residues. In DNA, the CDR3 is TGTGCCAGCAGCGTAGGCTCCCGGAGTGAGACCCAGTACTTC. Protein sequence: CASSVGSRSETQYF.

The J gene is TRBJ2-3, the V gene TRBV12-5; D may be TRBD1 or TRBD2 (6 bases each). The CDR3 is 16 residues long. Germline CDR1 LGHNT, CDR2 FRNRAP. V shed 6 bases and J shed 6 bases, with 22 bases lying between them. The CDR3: CASGRGQFGGADTQYF. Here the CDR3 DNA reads TGTGCTAGTGGCCGAGGACAGTTTGGAGGGGCTGATACGCAGTATTTT. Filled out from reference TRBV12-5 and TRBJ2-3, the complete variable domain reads DARVTQTPRHKVTEMGQEVTMRCQPILGHNTVFWYRQTMMQGLELLAYFRNRAPLDDSGMPKDRFSAEMPDATLATLKIQPSEPRDSAVYFCASGRGQFGGADTQYFGPGTRLTVL.

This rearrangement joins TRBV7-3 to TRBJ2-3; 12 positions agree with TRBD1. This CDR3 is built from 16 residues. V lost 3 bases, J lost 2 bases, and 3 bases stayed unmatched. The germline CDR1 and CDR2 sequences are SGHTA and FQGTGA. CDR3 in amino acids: CASSLGTGGVTDTQYF. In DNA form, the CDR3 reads TGTGCCAGCAGCTTGGGGACAGGGGGCGTCACAGATACGCAGTATTTT.

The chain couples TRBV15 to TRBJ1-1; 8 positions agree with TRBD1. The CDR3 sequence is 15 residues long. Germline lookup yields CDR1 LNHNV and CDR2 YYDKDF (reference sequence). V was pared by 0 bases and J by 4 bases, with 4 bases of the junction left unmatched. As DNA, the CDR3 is TGTGCCACCAGCAGAGAAACAGGGGGTGGCACTGAAGCTTTCTTT. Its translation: CATSRETGGGTEAFF.

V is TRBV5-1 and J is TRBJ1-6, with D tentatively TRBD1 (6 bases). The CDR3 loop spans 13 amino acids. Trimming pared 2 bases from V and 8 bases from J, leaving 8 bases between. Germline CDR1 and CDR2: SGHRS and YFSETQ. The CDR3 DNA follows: TGCGCCAGCAGCTTACAGGGCGATTCACCCCTCCACTTT. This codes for CASSLQGDSPLHF. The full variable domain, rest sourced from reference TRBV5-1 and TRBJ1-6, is KAGVTQTPRYLIKTRGQQVTLSCSPISGHRSVSWYQQTPGQGLQFLFEYFSETQRNKGNFPGRFSGRQFSNSRSEMNVSTLELGDSALYLCASSLQGDSPLHFGNGTRLTVT.

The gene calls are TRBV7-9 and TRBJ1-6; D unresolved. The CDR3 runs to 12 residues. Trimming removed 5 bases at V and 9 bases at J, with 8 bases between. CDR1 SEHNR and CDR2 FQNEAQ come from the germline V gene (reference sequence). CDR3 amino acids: CASSNSGSPLHF. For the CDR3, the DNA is TGTGCCAGCAGCAATAGTGGTTCACCCCTCCACTTT. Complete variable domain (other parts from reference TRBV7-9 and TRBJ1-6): DTGVSQNPRHKITKRGQNVTFRCDPISEHNRLYWYRQTLGQGPEFLTYFQNEAQLEKSRLLSDRFSAERPKGSFSTLEIQRTEQGDSAMYLCASSNSGSPLHFGNGTRLTVT.

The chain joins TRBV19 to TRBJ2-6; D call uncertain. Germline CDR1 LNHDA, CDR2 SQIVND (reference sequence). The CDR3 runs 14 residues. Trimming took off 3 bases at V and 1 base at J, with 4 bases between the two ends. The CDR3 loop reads CASSIMSGANVLTF. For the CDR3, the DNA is TGTGCCAGTAGTATTATGTCTGGGGCCAACGTCCTGACTTTC.

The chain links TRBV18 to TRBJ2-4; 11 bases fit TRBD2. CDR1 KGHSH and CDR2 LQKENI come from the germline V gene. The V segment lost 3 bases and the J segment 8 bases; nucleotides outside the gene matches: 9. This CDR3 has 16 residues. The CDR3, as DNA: TGTGCCAGCTCACCTATGACTAGCGGGACGGGGGACATTCAGTACTTC. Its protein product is CASSPMTSGTGDIQYF.

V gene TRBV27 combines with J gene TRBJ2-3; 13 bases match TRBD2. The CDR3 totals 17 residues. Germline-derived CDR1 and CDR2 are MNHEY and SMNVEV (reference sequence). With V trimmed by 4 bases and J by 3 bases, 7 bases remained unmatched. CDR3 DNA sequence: TGTGCCAGCAGTTCTTACCGGACTAGCGGGAGTACAGATACGCAGTATTTT. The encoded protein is CASSSYRTSGSTDTQYF.

CDR3 DNA sequence: TGCGCCAGCAGCTTGGAGGGGAGAGAGACCCAGTACTTC. It encodes CASSLEGRETQYF. This chain joins TRBV5-1 and TRBJ2-5, with D possibly being TRBD1 or TRBD2 (5 bases each). From germline, CDR1 is SGHRS and CDR2 YFSETQ. V lost 0 bases and J lost 4, with 7 bases in between. The CDR3 spans 13 residues.

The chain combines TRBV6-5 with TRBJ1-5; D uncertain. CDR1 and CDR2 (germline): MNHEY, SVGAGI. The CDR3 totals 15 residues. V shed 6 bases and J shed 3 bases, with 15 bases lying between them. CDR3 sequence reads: CASSTSQAANQPQHF. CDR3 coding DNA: TGTGCCAGCAGCACTAGCCAGGCAGCCAATCAGCCCCAGCATTTT.

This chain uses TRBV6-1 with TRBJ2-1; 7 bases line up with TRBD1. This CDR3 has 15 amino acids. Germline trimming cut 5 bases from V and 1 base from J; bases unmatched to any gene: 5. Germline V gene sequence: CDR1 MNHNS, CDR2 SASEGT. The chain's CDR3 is CASSQTGVSYNEQFF. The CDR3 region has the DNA TGTGCCAGCAGTCAAACAGGGGTATCCTACAATGAGCAGTTCTTC.